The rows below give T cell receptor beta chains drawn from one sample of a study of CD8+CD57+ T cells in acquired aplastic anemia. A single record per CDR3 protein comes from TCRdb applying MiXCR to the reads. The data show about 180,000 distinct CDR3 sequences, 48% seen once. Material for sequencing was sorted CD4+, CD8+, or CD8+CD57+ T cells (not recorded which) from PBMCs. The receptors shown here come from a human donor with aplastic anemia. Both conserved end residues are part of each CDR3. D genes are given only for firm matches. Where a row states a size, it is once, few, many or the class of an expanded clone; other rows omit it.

CASSLGPSSYEQYF | TGTGCCAGCAGCTTAGGGCCGAGCTCCTACGAGCAGTACTTC | TRBJ2-7 | TRBV5-6 | - | -
CASTDGQGGDYGYTF | TGTGCCAGTACCGATGGACAGGGTGGGGACTATGGCTACACCTTC | TRBJ1-2 | TRBV19 | - | TRBD1
CASSSQGGNEQYF | TGTGCCAGCAGCTCACAGGGTGGCAACGAGCAGTACTTC | TRBJ2-7 | TRBV5-5 | few | -
CASSLILTGSTNTEAFF | TGTGCCAGCAGCTTAATCCTGACAGGGTCAACGAACACTGAAGCTTTCTTT | TRBJ1-1 | TRBV11-2 | many | TRBD1
CAISGTGNTEAFF | TGTGCCATCAGCGGGACGGGGAACACTGAAGCTTTCTTT | TRBJ1-1 | TRBV10-3 | - | -
CASSLYPGQGADGYTF | TGTGCCAGCAGCTTATACCCCGGACAGGGGGCAGATGGCTACACCTTC | TRBJ1-2 | TRBV7-6 | - | TRBD1
CASSVTGNAFF | TGTGCCAGTAGTGTGACAGGGAACGCTTTCTTT | TRBJ1-1 | TRBV19 | many | TRBD1
CASSFPVGQDYGYTF | TGTGCCAGCAGTTTCCCCGTCGGACAGGACTATGGCTACACCTTC | TRBJ1-2 | TRBV28 | - | TRBD1
CASSSLDGETQYF | TGTGCCAGCAGCTCATTAGACGGTGAGACCCAGTACTTC | TRBJ2-5 | TRBV7-3 | once | -
CASTKQGYSPLHF | TGTGCCAGCACCAAACAGGGGTATTCACCCCTCCACTTT | TRBJ1-6 | TRBV28 | many | TRBD1
CASSPDRGYTF | TGTGCCAGCAGTCCGGACAGGGGCTACACCTTC | TRBJ1-2 | TRBV2 | few | TRBD1
CAISDRWTGRYGYTF | TGTGCCATCAGTGATCGGTGGACAGGGCGATATGGCTACACCTTC | TRBJ1-2 | TRBV10-3 | - | TRBD1
CASRKTGASGYNEQFF | TGTGCCAGCAGGAAAACAGGGGCCAGCGGATACAATGAGCAGTTCTTC | TRBJ2-1 | TRBV6-1 | many | TRBD1
CASGGIGDTQYF | TGTGCCAGCGGCGGGATAGGGGATACGCAGTATTTT | TRBJ2-3 | TRBV9 | - | -
CASQGRTSGTGELFF | TGTGCCAGTCAGGGGCGGACTAGCGGGACCGGGGAGCTGTTTTTT | TRBJ2-2 | TRBV19 | - | TRBD2
CAISERDKTQYF | TGTGCCATCAGTGAGAGAGATAAGACCCAGTACTTC | TRBJ2-5 | TRBV10-3 | - | -
CASSFRTGPSYEQYF | TGTGCCAGCAGTTTCCGGACAGGGCCTTCCTACGAGCAGTACTTC | TRBJ2-7 | TRBV2 | - | TRBD1
CATSRITGGTGELFF | TGTGCCACCAGCAGAATTACAGGGGGGACCGGGGAGCTGTTTTTT | TRBJ2-2 | TRBV15 | - | TRBD1
CASHRQGLYNEQFF | TGTGCCAGCCATCGACAGGGTCTGTATAATGAGCAGTTCTTC | TRBJ2-1 | TRBV10-3 | few | TRBD1
CASSVGLGGSYEQYF | TGTGCCAGCAGCGTGGGGTTAGGGGGTTCCTACGAGCAGTACTTC | TRBJ2-7 | TRBV7-9 | - | -
CSVARDGQRNTEAFF | TGCAGCGTCGCCCGGGACGGTCAACGGAACACTGAAGCTTTCTTT | TRBJ1-1 | TRBV29-1 | - | -
CASSEAGGNQYEQYF | TGTGCCAGCAGTGAAGCGGGCGGGAATCAGTACGAGCAGTACTTC | TRBJ2-7 | TRBV2 | - | -
CSVETRTGMLYEQYF | TGCAGCGTTGAGACTCGGACAGGGATGTTGTACGAGCAGTACTTC | TRBJ2-7 | TRBV29-1 | few | TRBD1
CASSRLGVGETQYF | TGTGCCAGCAGCCGACTGGGAGTGGGGGAGACCCAGTACTTC | TRBJ2-5 | TRBV7-3 | - | -
CASSSPSSGQGNLNTEAFF | TGCGCCAGCAGCTCCCCATCGTCGGGACAGGGGAATTTGAACACTGAAGCTTTCTTT | TRBJ1-1 | TRBV5-1 | many | TRBD1
CSTRDSSYEQYF | TGCAGCACCCGGGACAGCTCCTACGAGCAGTACTTC | TRBJ2-7 | TRBV29-1 | - | TRBD1
CASSYGLSYEQYF | TGTGCCAGCAGCTACGGACTCAGCTACGAGCAGTACTTC | TRBJ2-7 | TRBV5-6 | - | -
CASSPIGTGGEQYF | TGTGCCAGCAGCCCAATCGGGACAGGAGGCGAGCAGTACTTC | TRBJ2-7 | TRBV7-6 | - | TRBD1
CASSRGPSNQPQHF | TGTGCCAGCAGTCGAGGTCCCAGCAATCAGCCCCAGCATTTT | TRBJ1-5 | TRBV2 | - | -
CASSETAFGYTF | TGTGCCAGTAGTGAGACAGCTTTCGGCTACACCTTC | TRBJ1-2 | TRBV19 | - | -
CASSDQTAAATEAFF | TGTGCCAGCAGTGATCAGACAGCGGCTGCGACTGAAGCTTTCTTT | TRBJ1-1 | TRBV25-1 | - | -
CASSEAGADEQYF | TGTGCCAGCAGTGAAGCGGGGGCCGACGAGCAGTACTTC | TRBJ2-7 | TRBV2 | - | -
CASSSAPGETQYF | TGTGCCAGCAGCTCAGCTCCGGGGGAGACCCAGTACTTC | TRBJ2-5 | TRBV5-4 | many | -
CSVLEGASYGYTF | TGCAGCGTTTTGGAGGGGGCCAGCTATGGCTACACCTTC | TRBJ1-2 | TRBV29-1 | - | TRBD1
CSARSGPTAFF | TGCAGTGCTAGGTCGGGCCCGACGGCTTTCTTT | TRBJ1-1 | TRBV20-1 | once | -
CATSDSRTGVGETQYF | TGTGCCACCAGTGATTCCCGGACAGGAGTCGGAGAGACCCAGTACTTC | TRBJ2-5 | TRBV24-1 | - | TRBD1
CASGQGEGSNQPQHF | TGTGCCAGCGGACAGGGCGAGGGGAGCAATCAGCCCCAGCATTTT | TRBJ1-5 | TRBV25-1 | many | TRBD1
CASTTGGSQPQHF | TGTGCCAGTACGACAGGGGGCAGTCAGCCCCAGCATTTT | TRBJ1-5 | TRBV12-3/TRBV12-4 | - | TRBD1
CASARRGQPQHF | TGTGCCAGCGCCCGGCGGGGCCAGCCCCAGCATTTT | TRBJ1-5 | TRBV6-6 | many | -
CASSPAEDYGYTF | TGTGCCAGCTCACCAGCAGAAGACTATGGCTACACCTTC | TRBJ1-2 | TRBV18 | - | -
CASSTGQMNTEAFF | TGCGCCAGCAGCACCGGACAGATGAACACTGAAGCTTTCTTT | TRBJ1-1 | TRBV5-1 | - | -
CASSYSSDSYTDTQYF | TGTGCCAGCAGTTACTCGAGTGACAGTTACACAGATACGCAGTATTTT | TRBJ2-3 | TRBV6-2/TRBV6-3 | few | -
CASSSGSMNTEAFF | TGCGCCAGCAGCTCCGGGAGTATGAACACTGAAGCTTTCTTT | TRBJ1-1 | TRBV5-1 | many | -
CSAHRGVYGYTF | TGCAGTGCCCACCGCGGGGTCTATGGCTACACCTTC | TRBJ1-2 | TRBV20-1 | - | -
CASSQLNTEAFF | TGTGCCAGCTCCCAGTTGAACACTGAAGCTTTCTTT | TRBJ1-1 | TRBV18 | - | -
CASSHSRVGYEQYF | TGTGCCAGCAGCCACTCGAGGGTGGGTTACGAGCAGTACTTC | TRBJ2-7 | TRBV7-8 | many | -
CASSILAGGPGTGELFF | TGTGCCAGTAGTATCCTAGCGGGAGGTCCGGGCACCGGGGAGCTGTTTTTT | TRBJ2-2 | TRBV19 | many | TRBD2
CATRQGNEQFF | TGTGCCACCAGACAGGGCAATGAGCAGTTCTTC | TRBJ2-1 | TRBV24-1 | - | -
CASSLRQAYEQYF | TGTGCCAGCAGTTTAAGACAGGCCTACGAGCAGTACTTC | TRBJ2-7 | TRBV12-3/TRBV12-4 | many | -
CASSESLAGGPPSEQYF | TGTGCCAGCAGTGAATCTCTAGCGGGGGGGCCGCCGTCCGAGCAGTACTTC | TRBJ2-7 | TRBV25-1 | few | TRBD2
CASSPTDVRLEQYF | TGTGCCAGCAGCCCGACAGACGTTCGGCTCGAGCAGTACTTC | TRBJ2-7 | TRBV3-1 | many | -
CSARKQGISEQYF | TGCAGTGCTAGAAAACAGGGGATTAGCGAGCAGTACTTC | TRBJ2-7 | TRBV20-1 | few | TRBD1
CASSLEAGGYTF | TGCGCCAGCAGCTTGGAGGCAGGTGGCTACACCTTC | TRBJ1-2 | TRBV5-1 | many | -
CASMGGLTSDTQYF | TGCGCCAGCATGGGAGGGCTAACCTCGGATACGCAGTATTTT | TRBJ2-3 | TRBV10-2 | - | TRBD2
CASSLETGGDGYTF | TGCGCCAGCAGCTTGGAGACAGGGGGCGATGGCTACACCTTC | TRBJ1-2 | TRBV5-1 | many | TRBD1
CASRRTGVETQYF | TGTGCCAGCAGAAGAACAGGGGTAGAGACCCAGTACTTC | TRBJ2-5 | TRBV6-1 | many | TRBD1
CASSQGPSKAFF | TGCGCCAGCAGCCAAGGACCAAGTAAAGCTTTCTTT | TRBJ1-1 | TRBV4-1 | - | -
CASSLSSSDTQYF | TGTGCCAGCAGCTTGTCGTCCAGCGATACGCAGTATTTT | TRBJ2-3 | TRBV5-8 | - | -